One and the same sample provided the 11 T cell receptor beta chains below, sequenced in a study of a mutant IDH1 vaccine in newly diagnosed glioma. Their antigen targets remain unknown. Assay used: immunoSEQ multiplex PCR; TCRdb lists only in-frame clones, some missing. Among fewer than 90,000 clones listed, almost 85% were seen once. The time point here: week 35, safety follow-up. Every vaccination contained 300 ug of the mutant IDH1 20-mer peptide and was paired with topical imiquimod. Here the sequenced sample was PBMCs, taken from a glioma patient whose treatment included an IDH1 peptide vaccine. Source of these receptors: a man between 18 and 35 years old with glioma.

This chain connects TRBV20-1 to TRBJ1-1; the D is unclear. CDR3 size: 11 residues. The ends were cut back, 3 bases at V and 4 bases at J, with 6 bases in the middle. CDR1 and CDR2 (germline): DFQATT, SNEGSKA (reference sequence). CDR3: CSASGRTEAFF. The DNA of the CDR3 is TGCAGTGCTAGTGGCCGCACTGAAGCTTTCTTT.

This clone was detected a few times. The rearrangement links TRBV28 to TRBJ1-2, with 7 positions matching TRBD1. Looked up from germline, CDR1 is MDHEN and CDR2 is SYDVKM. The CDR3 is made up of 14 amino acids. The V segment lost 3 bases and the J segment 8 bases; nucleotides outside the gene matches: 9. The DNA for the CDR3 is TGTGCCAGCAGTTTTTTCGAGGGGGCGGTAGGCTACACCTTC. This encodes CASSFFEGAVGYTF.

The chain uses TRBV10-3 and TRBJ2-2; D possibly matches TRBD1 or TRBD2 (5 bases each). The germline gives CDR1 ENHRY, CDR2 SYGVKD. This CDR3 comprises 11 residues. V shed 10 bases and J shed 8 bases, with 11 bases lying between them. The CDR3 DNA reads TGTGCCACCTCGGGACGTGGGGAGCTGTTTTTT. It specifies CATSGRGELFF.

V gene TRBV2 combines with J gene TRBJ1-4, with D tentatively TRBD1 (5 bases). Germline V CDR1 and CDR2: SNHLY, FYNNEI. This CDR3 is 16 amino acids long. Trimming stripped 0 bases from V and 4 bases from J, with 12 bases between. CDR3 loop: CASSEAWGTLNEKLFF. The CDR3 bases are TGTGCCAGCAGTGAAGCCTGGGGGACCCTTAATGAAAAACTGTTTTTT.

V and J are TRBV18 and TRBJ2-6, with D unresolved. The CDR3 sequence is 16 residues long. Per the germline V gene, CDR1 is KGHSH and CDR2 is LQKENI. V lost 4 bases and J lost 0, with 10 bases in between. The CDR3 protein is CASSLGRNSGANVLTF. The CDR3 nucleotides are TGTGCCAGCTCACTAGGACGGAACTCTGGGGCCAACGTCCTGACTTTC.

This sequence joins TRBV14 and TRBJ2-3; no clear D. Germline CDR1 is SGHDN and CDR2 is FVKESK. This CDR3 is built from 16 residues. Between the trimmed V and J ends, which lost 0 bases and 0 bases, there was a span of 10 bases. CDR3 region: CASSQERRSSTDTQYF. DNA of the CDR3: TGTGCCAGCAGCCAAGAAAGAAGGTCTAGCACAGATACGCAGTATTTT.

CDR3 nucleotides: TGTGCCAGCAGTCCCAGCGGGGGCTGGGGTGAAGCTTTCTTT. Protein product: CASSPSGGWGEAFF. This rearrangement joins TRBV7-9 to TRBJ1-1; D may be TRBD1 (6 bases). Trimming removed 6 bases from V and 7 bases from J, with 18 bases in between. The CDR3 covers 14 residues. Germline assignment: CDR1 SEHNR and CDR2 FQNEAQ (reference sequence).

V and J are TRBV14 and TRBJ2-7, with a weak D call TRBD2 (5 bases). Germline V lookup: CDR1 SGHDN, CDR2 FVKESK. Trimming took 1 base from V and 6 from J, leaving 10 bases between them. CDR3 length equals 13 residues. The CDR3 region is CASSQARAGEQYF. CDR3 nucleotides: TGTGCCAGCAGCCAAGCACGGGCGGGCGAGCAGTACTTC. The variable domain in full, completed from reference TRBV14 and TRBJ2-7, reads EAGVTQFPSHSVIEKGQTVTLRCDPISGHDNLYWYRRVMGKEIKFLLHFVKESKQDESGMPNNRFLAERTGGTYSTLKVQPAELEDSGVYFCASSQARAGEQYFGPGTRLTVT.

As to this clone: One end of the junction fails to match germline, which may point to a read error. The gene calls are TRBV9 and TRBJ2-5; 8 nucleotides match TRBD2. The germline V gene has CDR1 SGDLS and CDR2 YYNGEE. The CDR3 runs to 15 residues. CDR3 amino acids: CASSVSGSAGEAQYF. The CDR3 bases are TGTGCCAGCAGCGTATCAGGATCAGCGGGAGAGGCCCAGTACTTC.

This clone was seen more than once but under ten times. The chain recombines TRBV29-1 with TRBJ1-5, with D possibly TRBD1 on 6 matching bases. The CDR3 consists of 13 residues. Germline V gene sequence: CDR1 SQVTM, CDR2 ANQGSEA. V gave up 5 bases and J gave up 3 bases, with 11 bases separating them. CDR3 DNA sequence: TGCAGCGTTCGGGACAATTTCAATCAGCCCCAGCATTTT. It yields the protein CSVRDNFNQPQHF.

V usage is TRBV6-5 and J usage is TRBJ1-2; D gene ambiguous. V lost 4 bases and J lost 1, with 7 bases in between. Germline CDR1 is MNHEY and CDR2 is SVGAGI. The CDR3 spans 13 residues. The CDR3 region is CASSSGLNYGYTF. The DNA of the CDR3 is TGTGCCAGCAGTTCCGGCCTTAACTATGGCTACACCTTC.